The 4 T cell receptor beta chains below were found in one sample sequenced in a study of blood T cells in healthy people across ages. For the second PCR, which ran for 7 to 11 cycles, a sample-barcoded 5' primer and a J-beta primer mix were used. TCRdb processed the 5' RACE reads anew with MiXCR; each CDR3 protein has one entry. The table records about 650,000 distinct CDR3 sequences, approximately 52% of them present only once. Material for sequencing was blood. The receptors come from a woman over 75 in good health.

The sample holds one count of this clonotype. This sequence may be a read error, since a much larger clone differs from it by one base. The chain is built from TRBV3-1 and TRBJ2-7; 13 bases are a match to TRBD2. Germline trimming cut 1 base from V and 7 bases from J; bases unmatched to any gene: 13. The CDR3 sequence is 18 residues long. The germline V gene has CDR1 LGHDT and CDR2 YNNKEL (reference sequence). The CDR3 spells CASSQGPGLAGAGNEQYF. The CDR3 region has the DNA TGTGCCAGCAGCCAAGGGCCCGGACTAGCGGGAGCGGGTAATGAGCAGTACTTC.

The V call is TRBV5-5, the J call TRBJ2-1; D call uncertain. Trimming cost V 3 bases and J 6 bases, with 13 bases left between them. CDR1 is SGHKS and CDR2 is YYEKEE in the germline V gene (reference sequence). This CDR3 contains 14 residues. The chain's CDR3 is CASSSQPGSNEQFF. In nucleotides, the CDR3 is TGTGCCAGCAGCTCTCAACCAGGCAGCAATGAGCAGTTCTTC. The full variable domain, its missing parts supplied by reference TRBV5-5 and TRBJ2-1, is DAGVTQSPTHLIKTRGQQVTLRCSPISGHKSVSWYQQVLGQGPQFIFQYYEKEERGRGNFPDRFSARQFPNYSSELNVNALLLGDSALYLCASSSQPGSNEQFFGPGTRLTVL.

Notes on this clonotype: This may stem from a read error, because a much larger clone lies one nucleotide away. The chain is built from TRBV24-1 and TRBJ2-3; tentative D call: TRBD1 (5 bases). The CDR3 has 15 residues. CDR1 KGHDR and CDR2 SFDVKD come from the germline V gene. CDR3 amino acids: CATSGGASYTGTQYF. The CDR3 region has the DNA TGTGCCACCAGTGGAGGAGCTTCCTACACAGGTACGCAGTATTTT.

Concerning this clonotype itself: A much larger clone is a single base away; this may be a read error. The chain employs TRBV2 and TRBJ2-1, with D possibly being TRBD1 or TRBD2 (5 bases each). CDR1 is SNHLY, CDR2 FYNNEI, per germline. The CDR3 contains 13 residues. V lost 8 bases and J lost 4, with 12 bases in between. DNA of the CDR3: TGTGCCAGCGGGGCGGACTGTTACAATGAGCAGTTCTTC. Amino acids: CASGADCYNEQFF.